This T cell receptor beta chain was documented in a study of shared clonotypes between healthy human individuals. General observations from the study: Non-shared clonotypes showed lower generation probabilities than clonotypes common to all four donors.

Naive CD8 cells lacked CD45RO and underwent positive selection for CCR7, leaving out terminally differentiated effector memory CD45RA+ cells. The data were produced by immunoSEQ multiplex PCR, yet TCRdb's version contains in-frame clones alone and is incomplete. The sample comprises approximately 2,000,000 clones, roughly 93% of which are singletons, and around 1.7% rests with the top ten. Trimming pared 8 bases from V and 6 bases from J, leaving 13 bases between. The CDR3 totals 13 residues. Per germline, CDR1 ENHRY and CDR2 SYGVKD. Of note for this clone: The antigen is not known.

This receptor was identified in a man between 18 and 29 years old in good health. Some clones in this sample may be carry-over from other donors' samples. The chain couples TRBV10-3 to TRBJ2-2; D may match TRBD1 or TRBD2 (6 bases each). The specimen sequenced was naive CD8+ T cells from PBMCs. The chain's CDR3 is CAIGAGDSGELFF. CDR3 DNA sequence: TGTGCCATCGGGGCAGGGGACTCCGGGGAGCTGTTTTTT.